Included here is one TCR beta chain sequence, with context. Its specificity is unknown. Germline CDR1 reads MDHEN; CDR2 reads SYDVKM. The length of the CDR3 is 14 residues. With 4 bases removed from V and 4 bases from J, the gap between germline ends came to 10 bases. The data stem from a study of cytomegalovirus exposure and HLA in healthy donors. The PCR was carried out with 60 Vbeta primers and 13 Jbeta primers. The data were produced by immunoSEQ multiplex PCR, yet TCRdb's version contains in-frame clones alone and is incomplete. This table holds about 160,000 clones, approximately 76% found once. The study's findings and limits: Rates of TCR association differed by HLA locus in a later analysis, with DRB1 highest and HLA-C lowest. Cytomegalovirus-associated status was assigned to roughly 160 TCR beta chains. There were a few CMV-associated chains whose specificity for CMV antigens was confirmed in vitro.

The V and J genes are TRBV28 and TRBJ1-4, with a possible D match to TRBD1 (6 bases). This clonotype originated in a man aged 60 to 69 in good health and CMV-seronegative. Sample: PBMCs. Written as DNA, the CDR3 is TGTGCCAGCAGTTCCCAGGGGTTTAATGAAAAACTGTTTTTT. This gives the protein CASSSQGFNEKLFF.